This T cell receptor (beta chain) is from a study of lymphopenia after photon versus proton radiotherapy. The CDR3 has 13 amino acids. Germline V gives CDR1 SGHNT, CDR2 YENEEA. Trimming stripped 3 bases from V and 5 bases from J, with 7 bases between. Assay used: immunoSEQ multiplex PCR; TCRdb lists only in-frame clones, some missing. Counted here are around 13,000 clones, roughly four fifths occurring once; the ten biggest clones make up 27%. The source was peripheral blood, collected from a patient treated with photon-based radiotherapy. The TCR was taken from a man aged 50-59 years with gastric cancer. The gene calls are TRBV11-3 and TRBJ2-2, with D unresolved. In DNA form, the CDR3 reads TGTGCCAGCAGCTTTTCCGGAACCGGGGAGCTGTTTTTT. This encodes CASSFSGTGELFF. Full variable domain (outside the CDR3, taken from reference TRBV11-3 and TRBJ2-2): EAGVVQSPRYKIIEKKQPVAFWCNPISGHNTLYWYLQNLGQGPELLIRYENEEAVDDSQLPKDRFSAERLKGVDSTLKIQPAELGDSAVYLCASSFSGTGELFFGEGSRLTVL.